This T cell receptor beta chain was documented in a study of shared clonotypes between healthy human individuals. Produced via immunoSEQ multiplex PCR; TCRdb's table is partial and in-frame only. The sample comprises about 1.5 million clones, approximately 98% of which are singletons, and approximately 0.44% rests with the top ten. CDR1 and CDR2 (germline): PRHDT, FYEKMQ (reference sequence). The V and J ends lost 4 bases and 5 bases, in that order; junction bases with no gene match: 7. The CDR3 totals 14 residues. Concerning this clone: No antigen is known for it.

Study results and caveats: Shared clonotypes across all four donors exceeded non-shared ones in generation probability.

The sequence was collected from a young man in good health. Sequenced input: naive CD4+ T cells sorted from blood. Noted subset: CD45RA+ positively selected. The V and J genes are TRBV13 and TRBJ2-7; TRBD1 agrees at 8 bases. CDR3 protein: CASSSTRGRNEQYF. The CDR3 DNA follows: TGTGCCAGCAGCTCCACCAGGGGGCGCAACGAGCAGTACTTC.